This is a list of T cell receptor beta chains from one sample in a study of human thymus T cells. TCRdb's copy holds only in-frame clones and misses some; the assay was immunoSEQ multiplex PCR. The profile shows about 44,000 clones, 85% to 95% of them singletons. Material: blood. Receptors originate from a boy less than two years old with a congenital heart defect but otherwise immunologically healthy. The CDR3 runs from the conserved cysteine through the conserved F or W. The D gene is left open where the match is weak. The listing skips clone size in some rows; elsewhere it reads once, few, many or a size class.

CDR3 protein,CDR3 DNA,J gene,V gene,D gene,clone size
CASSSGTSGSDTQYF,TGTGCCAGCAGCTCCGGGACTAGCGGGTCAGATACGCAGTATTTT,TRBJ2-3,TRBV5-4,TRBD2,-
CASSQEGAYSTTNEKLFF,TGTGCCAGCAGCCAAGAGGGGGCATACTCTACAACTAATGAAAAACTGTTTTTT,TRBJ1-4,TRBV4-2,-,once
CASSRALQGANYPFTF,TGTGCCAGCAGCCGCGCCCTCCAGGGGGCTAACTACCCTTTCACCTTC,TRBJ1-2,TRBV4-2,TRBD1,-
CASSLLNQPQHF,TGTGCCAGCAGTCTACTTAATCAGCCCCAGCATTTT,TRBJ1-5,TRBV28,-,-
CATSRDPGGNTEAFF,TGTGCCACCAGCAGAGATCCAGGGGGGAACACTGAAGCTTTCTTT,TRBJ1-1,TRBV15,TRBD1,-
CASSPGGAGTGELFF,TGTGCCAGCAGCCCCGGGGGGGCCGGGACCGGGGAGCTGTTTTTT,TRBJ2-2,TRBV7-9,TRBD2,-
CASSQDPRAGGNTIYF,TGCGCCAGCAGCCAAGATCCCAGGGCCGGAGGAAACACCATATATTTT,TRBJ1-3,TRBV4-1,-,-
CASTFVGWEGYTF,TGTGCCAGCACCTTCGTAGGGTGGGAAGGCTACACCTTC,TRBJ1-2,TRBV28,-,-
CASSSWTGASTDTQYF,TGTGCCAGCAGCTCTTGGACAGGGGCTAGCACAGATACGCAGTATTTT,TRBJ2-3,TRBV7-2,TRBD1,-
CASSFEGVPLHF,TGTGCCAGCAGCTTTGAGGGTGTACCCCTCCACTTT,TRBJ1-6,TRBV7-2,-,-
CASSLTGHYNSPLHF,TGTGCCAGCAGCTTAACGGGGCATTATAATTCACCCCTCCACTTT,TRBJ1-6,TRBV7-3,-,-
CASSSDWSNTGELFF,TGCGCCAGCAGCTCGGACTGGTCGAACACCGGGGAGCTGTTTTTT,TRBJ2-2,TRBV5-1,-,-
CASSAGGNYGYTF,TGTGCCAGCAGTGCAGGGGGTAACTATGGCTACACCTTC,TRBJ1-2,TRBV5-4,TRBD1,-
CASSYRSYNEQFF,TGTGCCAGCAGTTACAGATCCTACAATGAGCAGTTCTTC,TRBJ2-1,TRBV6-5,-,once
CASSPQDTEAFF,TGTGCCAGCTCACCACAGGACACTGAAGCTTTCTTT,TRBJ1-1,TRBV18,-,-
CASRKGTWYF,TGTGCCAGCAGAAAAGGGACATGGTATTTT,TRBJ2-3,TRBV28,-,once
CASSEGRRTDTQYF,TGTGCCAGCAGCGAAGGACGGCGCACAGATACGCAGTATTTT,TRBJ2-3,TRBV7-2,-,-
CASSQGPGEEETQYF,TGTGCCAGCAGCCAGGGGCCAGGGGAGGAAGAGACCCAGTACTTC,TRBJ2-5,TRBV11-3,-,-
CASSYSSGQSYGYTF,TGTGCCAGCAGTTACTCGTCGGGACAGTCCTATGGCTACACCTTC,TRBJ1-2,TRBV6-5,TRBD1,-
CASSEGGSPGNTIYF,TGTGCCAGCAGTGAGGGGGGGTCCCCTGGAAACACCATATATTTT,TRBJ1-3,TRBV2,-,-
CASSELGAGCQYF,TGTGCCAGCAGTGAACTCGGGGCAGGGTGTCAGTATTTT,TRBJ2-3,TRBV6-1,-,once
CASSSRTGGSPLHF,TGTGCCAGCAGCTCACGGACAGGAGGTTCACCCCTCCACTTT,TRBJ1-6,TRBV7-2,TRBD1,-
CASSLGVPTGRGYTF,TGTGCCAGCAGCTTAGGGGTGCCCACAGGGCGCGGCTACACCTTC,TRBJ1-2,TRBV7-2,-,-
CASSLASRVTGELFF,TGCGCCAGCAGCTTAGCCTCCAGGGTAACCGGGGAGCTGTTTTTT,TRBJ2-2,TRBV5-1,-,-
CASSSGHEQYF,TGTGCCAGCAGTTCCGGCCACGAGCAGTACTTC,TRBJ2-7,TRBV28,-,-
CASSPGELRRGGRPYEQYF,TGCGCCAGCAGCCCTGGTGAACTTAGGCGGGGGGGCCGGCCCTACGAGCAGTACTTC,TRBJ2-7,TRBV4-1,TRBD2,-
CASSLVGGGNEQFF,TGTGCCAGCAGCTTAGTCGGGGGGGGCAATGAGCAGTTCTTC,TRBJ2-1,TRBV7-2,TRBD2,-
CASSGGGLETQYF,TGCGCCAGCAGTGGTGGCGGGTTAGAGACCCAGTACTTC,TRBJ2-5,TRBV10-2,-,-
CASSLRLAGSSYEQYF,TGTGCCAGCAGTTTAAGACTAGCGGGGTCGTCCTACGAGCAGTACTTC,TRBJ2-7,TRBV28,TRBD2,-
CASSLQGVGETQYF,TGTGCCAGCAGCTTACAGGGCGTGGGGGAGACCCAGTACTTC,TRBJ2-5,TRBV7-2,-,-
CASSFEATNTGELFF,TGTGCCAGCAGCTTCGAGGCTACGAACACCGGGGAGCTGTTTTTT,TRBJ2-2,TRBV7-2,-,-
CASSYTGTGGYGYTF,TGTGCCAGCAGTTATACCGGGACAGGGGGCTATGGCTACACCTTC,TRBJ1-2,TRBV6-6,TRBD1,-
CASSLSSGGRPHEQYF,TGTGCCAGCAGTTTATCTAGCGGGGGCCGCCCCCACGAGCAGTACTTC,TRBJ2-7,TRBV27,TRBD2,-
CASHHPGRSGADTQYF,TGTGCCAGCCACCACCCCGGACGGTCGGGGGCAGATACGCAGTATTTT,TRBJ2-3,TRBV18,-,-
CASRAGTGGVGNQPQHF,TGTGCCAGCAGGGCCGGGACAGGGGGAGTTGGCAATCAGCCCCAGCATTTT,TRBJ1-5,TRBV28,TRBD1,-
CASSFTVWTSGSETQYF,TGTGCCAGCAGCTTCACAGTTTGGACTAGTGGGAGTGAGACCCAGTACTTC,TRBJ2-5,TRBV7-6,TRBD2,-
CATSRDPSGGYTGELFF,TGTGCCACCAGCAGAGATCCTAGCGGGGGGTACACCGGGGAGCTGTTTTTT,TRBJ2-2,TRBV15,TRBD2,-
CASSFKGGTGQYF,TGTGCCAGCAGTTTTAAAGGCGGGACAGGGCAGTATTTT,TRBJ2-3,TRBV2,TRBD1,-
CASRSTPGTSGGRDEQFF,TGCGCCAGCAGGTCAACCCCGGGGACTAGCGGGGGGCGGGATGAGCAGTTCTTC,TRBJ2-1,TRBV10-2,TRBD2,-
CASSYGGAKDTGELFF,TGTGCCAGCAGCTACGGGGGGGCCAAGGACACCGGGGAGCTGTTTTTT,TRBJ2-2,TRBV11-2,TRBD2,-
CASSFDRGGYTF,TGCGCCAGCAGCTTTGACAGGGGTGGCTACACCTTC,TRBJ1-2,TRBV5-1,TRBD1,-
CASRGAGGHEQYF,TGTGCCAGCAGAGGGGCGGGGGGGCATGAGCAGTACTTC,TRBJ2-7,TRBV4-2,TRBD2,-
CASSLVGAGGYTF,TGTGCCAGCAGTTTGGTGGGGGCTGGTGGCTACACCTTC,TRBJ1-2,TRBV27,-,-
CATSRDLSLGQSSYEQYF,TGTGCCACCAGCAGAGATCTCTCCCTAGGACAGAGCTCCTACGAGCAGTACTTC,TRBJ2-7,TRBV15,-,-
CASSQGTGGEGYTF,TGTGCCAGCAGCCAAGGGACAGGGGGCGAAGGCTACACCTTC,TRBJ1-2,TRBV4-2,TRBD1,-
CASSLDSSYNSPLHF,TGTGCCAGCAGCTTAGACAGCTCCTATAATTCACCCCTCCACTTT,TRBJ1-6,TRBV7-2,-,-
CASSPQRGAPQETQYF,TGTGCCAGTAGTCCTCAGCGGGGGGCCCCCCAAGAGACCCAGTACTTC,TRBJ2-5,TRBV19,TRBD2,-
CASSFARAYEQYF,TGCGCCAGCAGTTTCGCCAGGGCCTACGAGCAGTACTTC,TRBJ2-7,TRBV10-2,-,once
CASSLGYRTVYEQYF,TGTGCCAGCAGCTTAGGGTATCGGACAGTCTACGAGCAGTACTTC,TRBJ2-7,TRBV7-6,-,-
CASSALRDGYGYTF,TGTGCCAGCAGCGCCCTCCGGGACGGCTATGGCTACACCTTC,TRBJ1-2,TRBV5-6,-,-
CASSPASTGGRHNEQFF,TGCGCCAGCAGCCCTGCAAGTACAGGGGGCAGGCACAATGAGCAGTTCTTC,TRBJ2-1,TRBV4-3,TRBD1,-
CASSRRYTEAFF,TGTGCCAGCAGCAGACGGTACACTGAAGCTTTCTTT,TRBJ1-1,TRBV6-1,-,-
CASSIGQGTDTQYF,TGCGCCAGCAGTATAGGACAGGGGACAGATACGCAGTATTTT,TRBJ2-3,TRBV10-2,TRBD1,once
CASSQDWSGGIRNTQYF,TGTGCCAGCAGCCAAGATTGGAGCGGGGGGATTCGGAATACGCAGTATTTT,TRBJ2-3,TRBV4-2,TRBD2,-
CASSQGSGAGTDTQYF,TGCGCCAGCAGCCAAGGGAGCGGGGCGGGCACAGATACGCAGTATTTT,TRBJ2-3,TRBV4-3,TRBD2,-